The 25 T cell receptor beta chains given below trace back to one sample, sequenced in a study of blood T cell repertoires in COVID-19. Clones were read by immunoSEQ multiplex PCR, and TCRdb kept only the in-frame ones, dropping some. The table has 130,000 or so clones, 84% seen once. The sample comprised PBMCs or T cells enriched from blood (not recorded which). These receptors came from a woman aged 45-65 years with acute COVID-19.

The chain couples TRBV19 to TRBJ1-4, with a tentative D call TRBD1 (6 bases). The CDR3 is made up of 15 amino acids. Germline loops: CDR1 LNHDA, CDR2 SQIVND (reference sequence). V was cut by 4 bases and J by 8 bases, with 17 bases left in between. The CDR3 sequence: CASSTTGLRGEKLFF. CDR3 in DNA: TGTGCCAGTAGTACTACAGGGCTAAGAGGGGAAAAACTGTTTTTT.

V is TRBV19 and J is TRBJ1-1, with TRBD1 identical over 11 bases. CDR1 and CDR2 from the germline V gene are LNHDA and SQIVND (reference sequence). CDR3 length equals 15 residues. V lost 6 bases and J lost 3; bases outside the gene matches: 6. In nucleotides, the CDR3 is TGTGCCAGTAGGTGGGACAGGGGGGCGGACACTGAAGCTTTCTTT. The encoded protein is CASRWDRGADTEAFF.

The sample holds a few counts of this clone. This rearrangement joins TRBV6-5 to TRBJ1-1; weak D call: TRBD1 (5 bases). Trimming pared 8 bases from V and 3 bases from J, leaving 13 bases between. The CDR3 runs 13 residues. CDR1 is MNHEY and CDR2 is SVGAGI in the germline V gene. In nucleotides, the CDR3 is TGTGCCAGCGGAACCAGGGATGACACTGAAGCTTTCTTT. As protein: CASGTRDDTEAFF.

This clone appeared a single time. The chain carries TRBV9 and TRBJ2-1, with TRBD2 matching over 9 bases. The CDR3 has 17 amino acids. Germline values: CDR1 SGDLS, CDR2 YYNGEE. Losses at the gene ends were 0 bases for V and 7 bases for J; bases not matched to a gene: 11. The CDR3 DNA sequence: TGTGCCAGCAGCGTAGCCACAGGGGTAGCGGGAGCTAATGAGCAGTTCTTC. It yields the protein CASSVATGVAGANEQFF.

This clone appeared a single time. The rearrangement joins TRBV7-3 to TRBJ2-2, with 8 bases identical to TRBD2. Germline loops: CDR1 SGHTA, CDR2 FQGTGA. V trimming: 2 bases; J trimming: 0 bases; junction bases outside the gene matches: 2. The CDR3 runs 16 residues. DNA for the CDR3: TGTGCCAGCAGCTTAGCGGGAGGAACGAACACCGGGGAGCTGTTTTTT. Amino acid sequence: CASSLAGGTNTGELFF.

This clone was seen just once. V usage is TRBV3-1 (or the pseudogene TRBV3-2) and J usage is TRBJ1-2; perhaps TRBD1 as D (6 bases). V shed 4 bases and J shed 5 bases, with 8 bases lying between them. The CDR3 has 12 amino acids. Germline V gene data show CDR1 as LGHDT and CDR2 as YNNKEL (reference sequence). CDR3 residues: CASSLRGYGYTF. CDR3 nucleotides: TGTGCCAGCAGCCTCAGGGGTTATGGCTACACCTTC.

The J gene is TRBJ1-5, the V gene TRBV2; tentative D call: TRBD1 (6 bases). V dropped 2 bases and J dropped 6 bases, with 14 bases sitting between them. Germline V gene sequence: CDR1 SNHLY, CDR2 FYNNEI. This CDR3 region has 15 residues. CDR3: CASSESQGRGQPQHF. In nucleotides, the CDR3 is TGTGCCAGCAGTGAATCGCAGGGGAGGGGTCAGCCCCAGCATTTT.

The chain links TRBV4-1 to TRBJ2-3; D not resolved. The CDR3 covers 17 residues. V was shortened by 0 bases and J by 5 bases, with 18 bases between the two germline ends. Germline V gene sequence: CDR1 MGHRA, CDR2 YSYEKL. The CDR3 bases are TGCGCCAGCAGCCAAGATCTACTGAAAGGCCGGGTAGATACGCAGTATTTT. Its protein is CASSQDLLKGRVDTQYF.

V and J are TRBV4-1 and TRBJ2-4; a possible D gene is TRBD2 (6 bases). Trimming removed 4 bases from V and 4 bases from J, with 14 bases in between. CDR1 and CDR2 from the germline V gene are MGHRA and YSYEKL. This CDR3 contains 15 residues. The CDR3 here is CASSRSGGGKNIQYF. The CDR3 coding sequence is TGCGCCAGCAGCCGCTCTGGGGGAGGAAAAAACATTCAGTACTTC.

The rearrangement links TRBV3-1 (or the pseudogene TRBV3-2) to TRBJ1-3; no definite D call. V shed 4 bases and J shed 2 bases, with 12 bases lying between them. Germline assignment: CDR1 LGHDT and CDR2 YNNKEL (reference sequence). This CDR3 comprises 15 residues. The CDR3 DNA reads as TGTGCCAGCAGCCCAATTGGAGGGACTGGAAACACCATATATTTT. Its protein product is CASSPIGGTGNTIYF.

The chain recombines TRBV27 with TRBJ2-7, with 10 bases matching TRBD2. In germline, CDR1 is MNHEY, CDR2 SMNVEV (reference sequence). Trimming took 2 bases from V and 7 from J; bases not matched to a gene: 11. The CDR3 has 16 amino acids. The CDR3 DNA reads as TGTGCCAGCAGTTTACTTACGGGACTAGCGCTGGGGGAGCAGTACTTC. It specifies CASSLLTGLALGEQYF.

This clone was picked up one time. The chain employs TRBV12-5 and TRBJ2-4; no firm D call. This CDR3 is built from 15 residues. V lost 1 base, J lost 0 bases, and 7 bases lay in between. Per the germline V gene, CDR1 is LGHNT and CDR2 is FRNRAP. CDR3 sequence reads: CASGLGSGAKNIQYF. The CDR3 DNA reads TGTGCTAGTGGTTTGGGTTCAGGAGCCAAAAACATTCAGTACTTC.

The V gene is TRBV28, the J gene TRBJ1-6, with 10 bases matching TRBD1. CDR3 length equals 17 residues. V trimming: 9 bases; J trimming: 1 base; junction bases outside the gene matches: 9. The germline V gene has CDR1 MDHEN and CDR2 SYDVKM. CDR3 amino acids: CASFPGQGSSYNSPLHF. The DNA of the CDR3 is TGTGCCAGTTTCCCGGGACAGGGGTCGTCCTATAATTCACCCCTCCACTTT.

The sample holds a few counts of this clone. CDR3 sequence (DNA): TGTGCCAGCAGCTCGGACAGCCTCAACTCTGGAAACACCATATATTTT. Amino acid sequence: CASSSDSLNSGNTIYF. This sequence joins TRBV11-3 and TRBJ1-3, with D possibly TRBD1 on 6 matching bases. Between the trimmed V and J ends, which lost 4 bases and 0 bases, there was a span of 13 bases. This CDR3 comprises 16 residues. CDR1 SGHNT and CDR2 YENEEA come from the germline V gene.

V is TRBV18 and J is TRBJ1-2; 9 positions match TRBD1. Per the germline V gene, CDR1 is KGHSH and CDR2 is LQKENI. The CDR3 spans 14 residues. V shed 3 bases and J 6 bases; nucleotides not matched to a gene: 5. The CDR3 DNA sequence: TGTGCCAGCTCACCGCAGAGGGACAGGGATGGCTACACCTTC. This sequence encodes CASSPQRDRDGYTF.

The rearrangement uses TRBV4-2 and TRBJ2-1; TRBD2 matches at 14 bases. Trimming cost V 5 bases and J 10 bases; bases outside gene matches: 10. Germline V gives CDR1 LGHNA, CDR2 YNFKEQ. This CDR3 is 16 amino acids long. CDR3 residues: CASSSSGLAGGEEQFF. The CDR3 DNA reads TGTGCCAGCAGCTCGTCTGGACTAGCGGGAGGTGAGGAGCAGTTCTTC.

The V call is TRBV30, the J call TRBJ1-2; D is possibly TRBD1 (6 bases). V lost 0 bases and J lost 7, with 12 bases in between. CDR3 length equals 13 residues. Germline assignment: CDR1 GTSNPN and CDR2 SVGIG (reference sequence). CDR3 sequence (DNA): TGTGCCTGGAGTGTACAGGGAATAGGTGGCTACACCTTC. Protein product: CAWSVQGIGGYTF.

The rearrangement uses TRBV5-1 and TRBJ2-3; 9 positions agree with TRBD2. There are 16 residues in the CDR3. Germline-derived CDR1 and CDR2 are SGHRS and YFSETQ. V lost 4 bases and J lost 1; bases outside the gene matches: 7. CDR3 DNA sequence: TGCGCCAGCAGCAGCGGGACTAGCCGGCGCACAGATACGCAGTATTTT. Encoded protein: CASSSGTSRRTDTQYF.

The chain has TRBV9 and TRBJ2-3; D might be TRBD2 (5 bases). V was clipped by 1 base and J by 6 bases, with 12 bases between them. The germline V gene encodes CDR1 SGDLS and CDR2 YYNGEE. The CDR3 runs 14 residues. CDR3 nucleotides: TGTGCCAGCAGCGTAAGCATTAGCGCCGATACGCAGTATTTT. This encodes CASSVSISADTQYF.

This chain links TRBV12-3 or TRBV12-4 with TRBJ1-1, with D tentatively TRBD1 (5 bases). Trimming left V 6 bases short and J 10 bases short, with 12 bases between. This CDR3 is 11 amino acids long. CDR3 sequence (DNA): TGTGCCAGCAGACGACAGAATAGAGCTTTCTTT. Its protein is CASRRQNRAFF.

This clone was observed a single time. The rearrangement links TRBV7-6 to TRBJ2-5, with TRBD2 identical over 12 bases. The CDR3 has 16 residues. The germline V gene encodes CDR1 SGHVS and CDR2 FNYEAQ. The junction had 8 bases not matched to a gene; V was cut back by 5 bases and J by 4 bases. The CDR3: CASSPPTSGSLETQYF. DNA of the CDR3: TGTGCCAGCAGCCCCCCGACTAGCGGGAGTCTAGAGACCCAGTACTTC.

This chain uses TRBV9 with TRBJ2-1, with a tentative D call TRBD2 (6 bases). The germline CDR1 and CDR2 sequences are SGDLS and YYNGEE. The CDR3 totals 16 residues. The ends were cut back, 4 bases at V and 0 bases at J, with 14 bases in the middle. The CDR3 here is CASSPGLESSYNEQFF. CDR3 bases: TGTGCCAGCAGCCCGGGACTGGAAAGCTCCTACAATGAGCAGTTCTTC.

The rearrangement uses TRBV4-3 and TRBJ2-7; no clear D gene. This CDR3 comprises 13 residues. Trimming removed 0 bases at V and 3 bases at J, with 6 bases between. Germline loops: CDR1 LGHNA, CDR2 YSLEER. The DNA of the CDR3 is TGCGCCAGCAGCCAAGAACCAGACTACGAGCAGTACTTC. This codes for CASSQEPDYEQYF.

The chain links TRBV7-3 to TRBJ2-4; possible D gene TRBD1, 6 bases. Trimming pared 2 bases from V and 0 bases from J, leaving 14 bases between. The CDR3 length is 17 residues. Germline V gives CDR1 SGHTA, CDR2 FQGTGA. CDR3 in DNA: TGTGCCAGCAGCTTAGACCCCCAAGGGGGAGCCAAAAACATTCAGTACTTC. This codes for CASSLDPQGGAKNIQYF.

With respect to this clone: A read error may account for a junction end that differs from germline. V usage is TRBV2 and J usage is TRBJ2-1; no firm D call. Germline V CDR1 and CDR2: SNHLY, FYNNEI. The CDR3 loop spans 12 amino acids. CDR3 coding DNA: TGTGCCAGCAGGGAAGGGCACAATGAGCAGTTCTTC. Translating gives CASREGHNEQFF.